A single sample is the source of the 29 T cell receptor beta chains below, sequenced in a study of blood T cell repertoires in COVID-19. Only in-frame clones appear in the TCRdb table, and some are missing; sequencing was by immunoSEQ multiplex PCR. This table holds approximately 90,000 clones, over 80% found once. What was sequenced was peripheral blood. The receptors were sampled from a woman older than 75 with active or convalescent COVID-19.

This clone was counted a single time. This chain uses TRBV28 with TRBJ1-2, with 7 positions matching TRBD1. This CDR3 contains 15 residues. V was clipped by 7 bases and J by 8 bases; unmatched bases: 16. Germline V gene sequence: CDR1 MDHEN, CDR2 SYDVKM. The DNA of the CDR3 is TGTGCCAGCATCCCAGGGGGGACCCAAGCAAAAGGCTACACCTTC. Translated, it gives CASIPGGTQAKGYTF.

About this clone: An end of the junction does not agree with germline; a read error may underlie this. Here the CDR3 DNA reads TGTGCTAGCAGCCCTAGCGTACGGGAGACGTCGGCCGGGGAGCTGTTTTTT. Translation gives CASSPSVRETSAGELFF. This sequence joins TRBV7-7 and TRBJ2-2; D perhaps matches TRBD2 (6 bases). Germline V gene lookup returns CDR1 SSHAT and CDR2 FNYEAQ (reference sequence). There are 17 residues in the CDR3.

The rearrangement links TRBV3-1 (or the pseudogene TRBV3-2) to TRBJ1-1; D is perhaps TRBD1 (6 bases). Germline values: CDR1 LGHDT, CDR2 YNNKEL (reference sequence). Trimming cost V 4 bases and J 3 bases, with 21 bases left between them. The CDR3 runs 17 residues. The CDR3 here is CASSLSLGGASHTEAFF. The CDR3 DNA follows: TGTGCCAGCAGCCTTTCACTGGGGGGGGCCTCCCACACTGAAGCTTTCTTT.

The rearrangement uses TRBV4-1 and TRBJ1-1, with D hard to call. The V end lost 0 bases, the J end lost 2 bases, and 7 bases lay between the germline ends. In germline, CDR1 is MGHRA, CDR2 YSYEKL. The CDR3 is made up of 14 amino acids. The CDR3 reads CASSQETVNTEAFF. The CDR3 DNA follows: TGCGCCAGCAGCCAAGAAACAGTTAACACTGAAGCTTTCTTT.

V gene TRBV6-2 or TRBV6-3 combines with J gene TRBJ2-5; D possibly corresponds to TRBD2 (5 bases). CDR1 and CDR2 (germline): MNHEY, SVGEGT. This CDR3 has 14 amino acids. V lost 0 bases, J lost 5 bases, and 10 bases lay in between. The CDR3 spells CASSYSTSGETQYF. As DNA, the CDR3 is TGTGCCAGCAGTTACTCGACATCGGGGGAGACCCAGTACTTC.

A note on this clone: An end of the junction differs from the germline gene, which may be a read error. J is TRBJ1-2 and V is TRBV6-5; D perhaps matches TRBD1 (5 bases). The CDR3 totals 14 residues. Germline CDR1 is MNHEY and CDR2 is SVGAGI. The CDR3: CASSYSSGDFPRHF. CDR3 in DNA: TGTGCCAGCAGTTACTCTTCGGGGGACTTCCCCCGCCACTTC.

The chain links TRBV5-1 to TRBJ2-7; D not resolved. Germline V lookup: CDR1 SGHRS, CDR2 YFSETQ. V was trimmed by 0 bases and J by 0 bases, leaving 7 bases between them. The CDR3 sequence is 14 residues long. The CDR3 region is CASSLDSSSYEQYF. The CDR3 DNA sequence: TGCGCCAGCAGCTTGGACAGCAGCTCCTACGAGCAGTACTTC.

This sequence joins TRBV6-1 and TRBJ1-4; D remains ambiguous. The germline gives CDR1 MNHNS, CDR2 SASEGT. The CDR3 runs to 14 residues. The V and J ends lost 3 bases and 7 bases respectively, with 12 bases between them. The CDR3 sequence is CASSDRVRGEKLFF. The DNA for the CDR3 is TGTGCCAGCAGTGACCGGGTCCGAGGTGAAAAACTGTTTTTT.

The CDR3 protein is CASSLQGEKLFF. The CDR3 coding sequence is TGTGCCAGCAGCTTACAGGGTGAAAAACTGTTTTTT. V is TRBV7-2 and J is TRBJ1-4; the D gene is possibly TRBD1 (5 bases). The CDR3 covers 12 residues. Between the trimmed V and J ends, which lost 2 bases and 7 bases, there was a span of 5 bases. Germline CDR1 SGHTA, CDR2 FQGNSA.

The rearrangement joins TRBV9 to TRBJ2-3, with 13 bases lining up with TRBD2. This CDR3 is built from 15 residues. The V gene's germline CDR1 is SGDLS and CDR2 YYNGEE. Germline trimming cut 4 bases from V and 5 bases from J; bases unmatched to any gene: 4. CDR3 coding DNA: TGTGCCAGCAGCTCCAGGACTAGCGGGAGAGATACGCAGTATTTT. It yields the protein CASSSRTSGRDTQYF. Filled out from reference TRBV9 and TRBJ2-3, the complete variable domain reads DSGVTQTPKHLITATGQRVTLRCSPRSGDLSVYWYQQSLDQGLQFLIQYYNGEERAKGNILERFSAQQFPDLHSELNLSSLELGDSALYFCASSSRTSGRDTQYFGPGTRLTVL.

The CDR3 nucleotides are TGTGCCAGCAGCCAAGCGGGTAACTACAATGAGCAGTTCTTC. Residues: CASSQAGNYNEQFF. The chain carries TRBV7-6 and TRBJ2-1; D is possibly TRBD2 (6 bases). The length of the CDR3 is 14 residues. The V end was cut by 5 bases, the J end by 3 bases, with 11 bases between. Germline CDR1 and CDR2: SGHVS and FNYEAQ.

The chain carries TRBV19 and TRBJ1-5; 7 nucleotides agree with TRBD1. Germline values: CDR1 LNHDA, CDR2 SQIVND (reference sequence). There are 16 residues in the CDR3. After removal of 1 base from V and 7 bases from J, the junction contained 10 bases not matched to a gene. The DNA of the CDR3 is TGTGCCAGTAGTATAGGAACAGGGGTATACCACCAGCCCCAGCATTTT. As protein: CASSIGTGVYHQPQHF.

The chain joins TRBV19 to TRBJ2-3; no clear D gene. There are 12 residues in the CDR3. Deletions cut 8 bases from V and 6 bases from J, with 12 bases between. Germline lookup yields CDR1 LNHDA and CDR2 SQIVND (reference sequence). The CDR3 loop is CASGVGVDTQYF. DNA of the CDR3: TGTGCCAGTGGAGTCGGAGTGGATACGCAGTATTTT. The variable domain in full, completed from reference TRBV19 and TRBJ2-3, reads DGGITQSPKYLFRKEGQNVTLSCEQNLNHDAMYWYRQDPGQGLRLIYYSQIVNDFQKGDIAEGYSVSREKKESFPLTVTSAQKNPTAFYLCASGVGVDTQYFGPGTRLTVL.

The rearrangement links TRBV30 to TRBJ2-1; D remains unclear. The V end lost 5 bases, the J end lost 8 bases, and 16 bases lay between the germline ends. The CDR3 consists of 13 residues. The germline CDR1 and CDR2 sequences are GTSNPN and SVGIG (reference sequence). For the CDR3, the DNA is TGTGCCTGGCAAGCAGACTTTGGCGATGAGCAGTTCTTC. It translates to CAWQADFGDEQFF.

The J gene is TRBJ2-7, the V gene TRBV27; possible D gene TRBD1, 6 bases. Germline V gives CDR1 MNHEY, CDR2 SMNVEV (reference sequence). The CDR3 consists of 13 residues. Deletions cut 4 bases from V and 5 bases from J, with 12 bases between. CDR3 loop: CASSYRGHHEQYF. The DNA of the CDR3 is TGTGCCAGCAGTTACCGGGGACACCACGAGCAGTACTTC.

This clone was seen only a few times. The rearrangement uses TRBV15 and TRBJ2-7; 7 nucleotides match TRBD1. CDR3 size: 13 residues. Losses at the gene ends were 8 bases for V and 0 bases for J; bases not matched to a gene: 4. CDR1 and CDR2 (germline): LNHNV, YYDKDF (reference sequence). The CDR3 nucleotides are TGTGCCACCCGCCGGACAGGCTCCTACGAGCAGTACTTC. This gives the protein CATRRTGSYEQYF.

The table lists this clone with many counts. The chain recombines TRBV20-1 with TRBJ1-5, with TRBD1 matching over 7 bases. The CDR3 totals 14 residues. CDR1 DFQATT and CDR2 SNEGSKA come from the germline V gene (reference sequence). V lost 3 bases and J lost 5; bases outside the gene matches: 7. The CDR3 DNA reads as TGCAGTGCTAGTAGTGACAGGGAGGATCAGCCCCAGCATTTT. Amino acid sequence: CSASSDREDQPQHF.

The genes are TRBV5-1 and TRBJ1-1; no reliable D call. The CDR3 covers 14 residues. Deletions cut 6 bases from V and 1 base from J, with 13 bases between. The germline V gene encodes CDR1 SGHRS and CDR2 YFSETQ. The CDR3 region has the DNA TGCGCCAGCAAGGGCGGGCCGCAGAACACTGAAGCTTTCTTT. It specifies CASKGGPQNTEAFF.

The gene calls are TRBV4-3 and TRBJ2-5, with D uncertain. Trimming took off 1 base at V and 2 bases at J, with 8 bases between the two ends. CDR1 is LGHNA and CDR2 is YSLEER in the germline V gene. The CDR3 has 14 amino acids. In nucleotides, the CDR3 is TGCGCCAGCAGCCAAGGCCCGGGTCAAGAGACCCAGTACTTC. As protein: CASSQGPGQETQYF.

The chain employs TRBV7-3 and TRBJ2-1; the match to TRBD2 covers 8 bases. The CDR3 loop spans 14 amino acids. CDR1 is SGHTA and CDR2 is FQGTGA in the germline V gene. Trimming at V came to 5 bases and at J to 10 bases, leaving 10 bases not matched to a gene. The CDR3 sequence: CASSRVREEKEQFF. CDR3 nucleotide sequence: TGTGCCAGCAGCAGGGTGCGGGAGGAAAAAGAGCAGTTCTTC.

This chain's CDR3 is CASRRSGISNYGYTF. In DNA, the CDR3 is TGTGCCAGCAGAAGAAGCGGGATCTCTAACTATGGCTACACCTTC. The chain is built from TRBV28 and TRBJ1-2; D is unclear. The CDR3 has 15 residues. The V end was cut by 6 bases, the J end by 0 bases, with 14 bases between. Germline-derived CDR1 and CDR2 are MDHEN and SYDVKM.

This rearrangement joins TRBV9 to TRBJ2-5; the D gene is possibly TRBD2 (6 bases). This CDR3 comprises 14 residues. V gave up 6 bases and J gave up 3 bases, with 15 bases separating them. Germline-derived CDR1 and CDR2 are SGDLS and YYNGEE. The CDR3 reads CASNRIGGEETQYF. As DNA, the CDR3 is TGTGCCAGCAACCGTATTGGCGGGGAAGAGACCCAGTACTTC.

This chain connects TRBV24-1 to TRBJ1-3; D unclear. The V gene lost 9 bases and the J gene lost 0 bases, with 8 bases spanning the gap. The germline CDR1 and CDR2 sequences are KGHDR and SFDVKD. CDR3 length equals 13 residues. CDR3 amino acids: CATVENSGNTIYF. CDR3 nucleotide sequence: TGTGCCACCGTAGAGAACTCTGGAAACACCATATATTTT.

This rearrangement joins TRBV7-9 to TRBJ2-2, with TRBD2 identical over 9 bases. The CDR3 length is 15 residues. CDR1 and CDR2 from the germline V gene are SEHNR and FQNEAQ (reference sequence). V shed 5 bases and J 2 bases; nucleotides not matched to a gene: 3. The DNA for the CDR3 is TGTGCCAGCAGCCCGGGACTAGCAAACACCGGGGAGCTGTTTTTT. Its protein product is CASSPGLANTGELFF.

With respect to this clone: Sequence at one end of the junction differs from germline and may be a read error. J is TRBJ2-2 and V is TRBV19; possible D gene TRBD1, 6 bases. The CDR3 extends over 15 amino acids. Germline V gives CDR1 LNHDA, CDR2 SQIVND (reference sequence). CDR3 nucleotide sequence: TGTGCCAGTCGTATAGGGGGAGCCGGGACCGGGGAGCTGTTTTTT. Translated: CASRIGGAGTGELFF.

The chain couples TRBV6-5 to TRBJ1-1; D unclear. V lost 6 bases, J lost 0 bases, and 8 bases lay in between. The CDR3 length is 13 residues. Germline CDR1 reads MNHEY; CDR2 reads SVGAGI. For the CDR3, the DNA is TGTGCCAGCAGACACGACTTGAACACTGAAGCTTTCTTT. This translates into CASRHDLNTEAFF.

V gene TRBV10-2 combines with J gene TRBJ2-7, with unresolved D. The CDR3 contains 14 residues. The V end lost 2 bases, the J end lost 0 bases, and 8 bases lay between the germline ends. Germline CDR1 and CDR2: WSHSY and SAAADI. The CDR3: CASSEVPSSYEQYF. CDR3 nucleotides: TGCGCCAGCAGTGAGGTACCGAGCTCCTACGAGCAGTACTTC.

The chain is built from TRBV6-2 or TRBV6-3 and TRBJ1-1; D gene uncertain. The CDR3 contains 14 residues. Germline CDR1 and CDR2: MNHEY and SVGEGT. Deletions cut 3 bases from V and 2 bases from J, with 10 bases between. This CDR3 reads CASSYAGTNTEAFF. CDR3 DNA: TGTGCCAGCAGTTATGCAGGAACCAACACTGAAGCTTTCTTT.

The chain employs TRBV7-6 and TRBJ2-1; 7 positions match TRBD2. The germline V gene encodes CDR1 SGHVS and CDR2 FNYEAQ. V shed 0 bases, J shed 3 bases, and the junction held 2 bases outside the gene matches. This CDR3 has 15 amino acids. CDR3 coding DNA: TGTGCCAGCAGCTTAGCTCTAGCGGACTACAATGAGCAGTTCTTC. Translating it yields CASSLALADYNEQFF.